The 18 T cell receptor beta chains reported below all come from one sample, sequenced in a study of blood T cell repertoires in COVID-19. Produced via immunoSEQ multiplex PCR; TCRdb's table is partial and in-frame only. The table has over 45,000 clones, 80% to 90% seen once. Sequencing was performed on peripheral blood. Receptor source: a man in his forties with COVID-19, enrolled during active disease.

The V call is TRBV6-6, the J call TRBJ1-2; D is perhaps TRBD1 (5 bases). The CDR3 spans 15 residues. Germline lookup yields CDR1 MNHNY and CDR2 SVGAGI (reference sequence). V was clipped by 2 bases and J by 0 bases, with 10 bases between them. This chain's CDR3 is CASSYRGEANYGYTF. The CDR3 DNA sequence: TGTGCCAGCAGTTACAGGGGTGAGGCTAACTATGGCTACACCTTC.

The V gene is TRBV7-9, the J gene TRBJ1-2; TRBD1 aligns across 8 bases. Germline trimming cut 5 bases from V and 2 bases from J; bases unmatched to any gene: 13. The CDR3 runs 17 residues. CDR1 and CDR2 from the germline V gene are SEHNR and FQNEAQ (reference sequence). CDR3 nucleotides: TGTGCCAGCAGCCATCCCCGGACAGGGAGGCTAAACTATGGCTACACCTTC. Protein: CASSHPRTGRLNYGYTF. The complete variable domain, with remaining parts taken from reference TRBV7-9 and TRBJ1-2, reads DTGVSQNPRHKITKRGQNVTFRCDPISEHNRLYWYRQTLGQGPEFLTYFQNEAQLEKSRLLSDRFSAERPKGSFSTLEIQRTEQGDSAMYLCASSHPRTGRLNYGYTFGSGTRLTVV.

The rearrangement joins TRBV12-2 to TRBJ2-3; the DNA was not compared with TRBD2, the D call given in the table. TRBV12-2 is a listed pseudogene. This CDR3 has 15 residues. CDR3 sequence reads: CASRLASGGTDTQYF. The CDR3 bases are TGTGCAAGTCGTCTAGCGAGTGGGGGCACAGATACGCAGTATTTT.

The chain joins TRBV14 to TRBJ2-3, with 11 bases identical to TRBD2. Germline CDR1 is SGHDN and CDR2 is FVKESK. Germline trimming cut 7 bases from V and 6 bases from J; bases unmatched to any gene: 6. This CDR3 is built from 14 residues. The CDR3 DNA reads TGTGCCAGCAACCATCTAGCGGGGGGTGATACGCAGTATTTT. As protein: CASNHLAGGDTQYF.

The V call is TRBV28, the J call TRBJ1-1; weak D call: TRBD1 (6 bases). Germline-derived CDR1 and CDR2 are MDHEN and SYDVKM. V was trimmed by 7 bases and J by 5 bases, leaving 17 bases between them. The CDR3 contains 14 residues. The CDR3 region has the DNA TGTGCCAGCACCTCGGGGGGCGCCTGGACTGAAGCTTTCTTT. As protein: CASTSGGAWTEAFF.

The chain joins TRBV6-5 to TRBJ2-2; 7 bases are a match to TRBD1. From germline, CDR1 is MNHEY and CDR2 SVGAGI. The CDR3 is 14 residues long. Losses at the gene ends were 5 bases for V and 5 bases for J; bases not matched to a gene: 5. The CDR3 reads CASSNDRVTGELFF. The CDR3 DNA reads TGTGCCAGCAGTAATGACAGGGTAACCGGGGAGCTGTTTTTT.

The CDR3 DNA follows: TGTGCCAGCAGCCAATTCGGGGGGAGCACAGATACGCAGTATTTT. This translates into CASSQFGGSTDTQYF. This chain links TRBV3-1 (or the pseudogene TRBV3-2) with TRBJ2-3; 7 nucleotides align to TRBD2. CDR1 LGHDT and CDR2 YNNKEL come from the germline V gene (reference sequence). J was trimmed by 0 bases and V by 2 bases; bases with no gene match: 2. CDR3 length: 15 residues.

This sequence joins TRBV19 and TRBJ2-7; possible D gene TRBD1, 6 bases. The CDR3 spans 13 residues. Trimming pared 5 bases from V and 5 bases from J, leaving 13 bases between. Germline loops: CDR1 LNHDA, CDR2 SQIVND (reference sequence). The CDR3 sequence: CASSPTGLHEQYF. The CDR3, as DNA: TGTGCCAGTAGTCCAACAGGGCTCCACGAGCAGTACTTC.

The chain joins TRBV28 to TRBJ2-3, with D possibly matching TRBD2 (6 bases). The CDR3 loop spans 12 amino acids. Per the germline V gene, CDR1 is MDHEN and CDR2 is SYDVKM. Trimming pared 2 bases from V and 6 bases from J, leaving 6 bases between. The CDR3 is CASSLLADTQYF. The DNA of the CDR3 is TGTGCCAGCAGTTTACTAGCGGATACGCAGTATTTT. The variable domain in full, completed from reference TRBV28 and TRBJ2-3, reads DVKVTQSSRYLVKRTGEKVFLECVQDMDHENMFWYRQDPGLGLRLIYFSYDVKMKEKGDIPEGYSVSREKKERFSLILESASTNQTSMYLCASSLLADTQYFGPGTRLTVL.

V and J are TRBV2 and TRBJ2-5; 8 nucleotides agree with TRBD2. With V trimmed by 5 bases and J by 5 bases, 7 bases remained unmatched. Germline CDR1 SNHLY, CDR2 FYNNEI. This CDR3 has 14 amino acids. CDR3 residues: CASSNGLAGETQYF. The CDR3 DNA is TGTGCCAGCAGTAATGGACTAGCCGGGGAGACCCAGTACTTC.

V gene TRBV28 combines with J gene TRBJ1-4; D is ambiguous. The CDR3 totals 14 residues. The germline CDR1 and CDR2 sequences are MDHEN and SYDVKM. V shed 6 bases and J shed 8 bases, with 16 bases lying between them. The CDR3 spells CASSLPGRGEKLFF. CDR3 nucleotides: TGTGCCAGCAGCCTACCCGGCCGCGGGGAAAAACTGTTTTTT.

This clone was observed once. The chain combines TRBV5-8 with TRBJ1-5; TRBD1 matches 7 bases. The CDR3 is 15 residues long. Germline-derived CDR1 and CDR2 are SGHTS and YDEGEE. The junction had 8 bases not matched to a gene; V was cut back by 4 bases and J by 4 bases. CDR3 coding DNA: TGTGCCAGCAGCCGGACAGGATTAGGTAATCAGCCCCAGCATTTT. Its translation: CASSRTGLGNQPQHF.

This clone has only one observation. The J gene is TRBJ1-5, the V gene TRBV6-5, with 9 bases that match TRBD1. CDR3 length: 15 amino acids. Trimming took 4 bases from V and 4 from J; bases not matched to a gene: 5. Germline V gene sequence: CDR1 MNHEY, CDR2 SVGAGI. The CDR3 DNA reads TGTGCCAGCAGTTGGGACAGGGCGTCAAATCAGCCCCAGCATTTT. It codes for CASSWDRASNQPQHF.

The J gene is TRBJ2-3, the V gene TRBV5-8; tentatively, D is TRBD2 (7 bases). CDR3 length: 15 amino acids. V gave up 2 bases and J gave up 4 bases, with 14 bases separating them. Germline CDR1 and CDR2: SGHTS and YDEGEE. The CDR3 protein is CASSFYREGADTQYF. CDR3 coding DNA: TGTGCCAGCAGCTTCTACAGGGAGGGGGCAGATACGCAGTATTTT.

The DNA for the CDR3 is TGCGCCAGCAGCCAACTCGGACTAGCGGATATAAGCTCCTACAATGAGCAGTTCTTC. Protein sequence: CASSQLGLADISSYNEQFF. The chain links TRBV4-1 to TRBJ2-1; TRBD2 aligns across 10 bases. From germline, CDR1 is MGHRA and CDR2 YSYEKL. The CDR3 is 19 amino acids. V lost 2 bases and J lost 0; bases outside the gene matches: 10.

V is TRBV5-6 and J is TRBJ2-7, with 10 nucleotides matching TRBD2. After removal of 8 bases from V and 2 bases from J, the junction contained 4 bases not matched to a gene. Looked up from germline, CDR1 is SGHDT and CDR2 is YYEEEE. The CDR3 extends over 13 amino acids. DNA for the CDR3: TGTGCCAGTAGGACTAGCGGCACCTACGAGCAGTACTTC. Translated, it gives CASRTSGTYEQYF.

The chain links TRBV9 to TRBJ1-2, with D uncertain. V was trimmed by 1 base and J by 6 bases, leaving 16 bases between them. From germline, CDR1 is SGDLS and CDR2 YYNGEE. The CDR3 consists of 15 residues. The DNA for the CDR3 is TGTGCCAGCAGCGTAAACGACTTATTGTTTGATGGCTACACCTTC. It specifies CASSVNDLLFDGYTF.

The chain joins TRBV10-3 to TRBJ2-7; possible D gene TRBD1, 7 bases. Germline V lookup: CDR1 ENHRY, CDR2 SYGVKD. V was clipped by 10 bases and J by 0 bases, with 13 bases between them. CDR3 size: 13 residues. CDR3 nucleotide sequence: TGTGCCACGGGGGACAGTCTCTCCTACGAGCAGTACTTC. Residues: CATGDSLSYEQYF.